The 31 T cell receptor beta chains below come from one sample, sequenced in a study of blood T cells in healthy people across ages. A sample-barcoded 5' primer and a J-beta primer mix were used in a second PCR of about 6 to 12 cycles. TCRdb reprocessed the 5' RACE reads via MiXCR and lists one record per CDR3 protein. This sample carries roughly 1.5 million distinct CDR3 sequences, about 45% of them seen once, and the ten largest clones take approximately 4%. The material sequenced was blood. These receptors came from a woman between 18 and 30 years old in good health.

In its sample, this clonotype was seen many times. The J gene is TRBJ1-1, the V gene TRBV7-2; D is undetermined. Deletions cut 1 base from V and 3 bases from J, with 15 bases between. Germline V lookup: CDR1 SGHTA, CDR2 FQGNSA. This CDR3 spans 16 amino acids. CDR3 sequence (DNA): TGTGCCAGCAGCTTAGAATTTCGGCGGAGGGACACTGAAGCTTTCTTT. This gives the protein CASSLEFRRRDTEAFF. The whole variable domain, remainder taken from reference TRBV7-2 and TRBJ1-1, is GAGVSQSPSNKVTEKGKDVELRCDPISGHTALYWYRQSLGQGLEFLIYFQGNSAPDKSGLPSDRFSAERTGGSVSTLTIQRTQQEDSAVYLCASSLEFRRRDTEAFFGQGTRLTVV.

The J gene is TRBJ1-1, the V gene TRBV4-3, with TRBD1 as a possible D gene (5 bases). The CDR3 runs 15 residues. Trimming left V 1 base short and J 3 bases short, with 12 bases between. Per the germline V gene, CDR1 is LGHNA and CDR2 is YSLEER. CDR3 loop: CASSQGPRGDTEAFF. The CDR3 DNA reads TGCGCCAGCAGCCAAGGACCCAGAGGGGACACTGAAGCTTTCTTT.

This chain uses TRBV12-3 or TRBV12-4 with TRBJ2-7, with D perhaps TRBD2 (5 bases). Deletions cut 4 bases from V and 6 bases from J, with 7 bases between. The CDR3 contains 11 residues. The DNA for the CDR3 is TGTGCCAGCAGTTCGAGGGTCGAGCAGTACTTC. As protein: CASSSRVEQYF.

This clonotype was detected a few times. This sequence joins TRBV4-1 and TRBJ2-5; 8 nucleotides align to TRBD2. V lost 1 base, J lost 5 bases, and 6 bases stayed unmatched. This CDR3 is built from 15 residues. Germline V CDR1 and CDR2: MGHRA, YSYEKL. CDR3 DNA: TGCGCCAGCAGCCAAGGACGGGGGGGTGGTGAGACCCAGTACTTC. Translating it yields CASSQGRGGGETQYF.

This clonotype has just a few counts. This rearrangement joins TRBV6-1 to TRBJ1-5; the match to TRBD1 covers 8 bases. Germline V gene sequence: CDR1 MNHNS, CDR2 SASEGT. The CDR3 covers 13 residues. V shed 7 bases and J 7 bases; nucleotides not matched to a gene: 6. The CDR3, as DNA: TGTGCCAGCACCGAAGGACAGGGCCAGCCCCAGCATTTT. Translated, it gives CASTEGQGQPQHF.

This clonotype was detected only once. The chain carries TRBV6-2 or TRBV6-3 and TRBJ2-5; D is uncertain. Per the germline V gene, CDR1 is MNHEY and CDR2 is SVGEGT. The V and J ends lost 4 bases and 4 bases respectively, with 22 bases between them. CDR3 length: 17 amino acids. DNA of the CDR3: TGTGCCAGCAGTTCACGACTTGTTCGCTCCATCAGAGAGACCCAGTACTTC. Translation gives CASSSRLVRSIRETQYF.

This clonotype was detected only a few times. This chain uses TRBV20-1 with TRBJ2-7; 9 bases agree with TRBD2. The germline V gene encodes CDR1 DFQATT and CDR2 SNEGSKA (reference sequence). Trimming cost V 5 bases and J 4 bases; bases outside gene matches: 12. The length of the CDR3 is 15 residues. This CDR3 reads CSADTDSGRFYEQYF. The CDR3 coding sequence is TGCAGTGCTGACACCGACAGCGGGAGGTTTTACGAGCAGTACTTC.

The rearrangement uses TRBV14 and TRBJ1-2; D unclear. The CDR3 extends over 14 amino acids. The germline V and J ends were trimmed by 1 base and 5 bases, with 11 bases remaining between them. Germline assignment: CDR1 SGHDN and CDR2 FVKESK. In DNA form, the CDR3 reads TGTGCCAGCAGCCAAGCGGTCGGAGAATATGGCTACACCTTC. It encodes CASSQAVGEYGYTF.

This clonotype appeared many times. The chain uses TRBV12-3 or TRBV12-4 and TRBJ1-1; 9 bases align to TRBD1. The V gene end was trimmed by 5 bases and the J gene end by 7 bases; junction bases not matched to a gene: 2. The CDR3 is 12 residues long. This CDR3 is CASSVTGGEAFF. The CDR3 region has the DNA TGTGCCAGCAGTGTGACAGGGGGTGAAGCTTTCTTT.

This clonotype was seen a few times. V and J are TRBV27 and TRBJ2-5, with D possibly being TRBD1 (5 bases). The V gene's germline CDR1 is MNHEY and CDR2 SMNVEV (reference sequence). Trimming took off 5 bases at V and 11 bases at J, with 18 bases between the two ends. The CDR3 contains 13 residues. This CDR3 reads CASSVRQSTVQYF. The DNA of the CDR3 is TGTGCCAGCAGTGTACGACAGTCCACGGTGCAGTACTTC.

J is TRBJ1-5 and V is TRBV28; D gene ambiguous. This CDR3 has 16 amino acids. V shed 5 bases and J shed 3 bases, with 17 bases lying between them. CDR1 is MDHEN and CDR2 is SYDVKM in the germline V gene. DNA for the CDR3: TGTGCCAGCAGTCCTCCCTCCGTCGCGGACAATCAGCCCCAGCATTTT. This gives the protein CASSPPSVADNQPQHF.

The chain links TRBV20-1 to TRBJ2-1; D is possibly TRBD1 or TRBD2 (5 bases each). The germline V gene has CDR1 DFQATT and CDR2 SNEGSKA (reference sequence). Trimming took off 3 bases at V and 6 bases at J, with 15 bases between the two ends. The CDR3 length is 14 residues. CDR3 DNA sequence: TGCAGTGCTAGGAATCTCAGAGGGGTCAATGAGCAGTTCTTC. Translating gives CSARNLRGVNEQFF.

The chain carries TRBV5-1 and TRBJ2-1, with TRBD2 matching over 10 bases. The germline CDR1 and CDR2 sequences are SGHRS and YFSETQ. The CDR3 has 17 residues. V was pared by 1 base and J by 0 bases, with 4 bases of the junction left unmatched. The CDR3 spells CASSLRASGSSYNEQFF. CDR3 DNA sequence: TGCGCCAGCAGCTTGCGGGCTAGCGGGAGCTCCTACAATGAGCAGTTCTTC.

This chain joins TRBV25-1 and TRBJ1-5; D is unresolved. The V gene lost 5 bases and the J gene lost 6 bases, with 11 bases spanning the gap. In germline, CDR1 is MGHDK, CDR2 SYGVNS. This CDR3 spans 13 amino acids. The CDR3 DNA reads TGTGCCAGCAGTCAGGAATATGGTCAGCCCCAGCATTTT. Encoded protein: CASSQEYGQPQHF.

As for this clonotype: An end of the junction does not agree with germline; a read error may underlie this. The chain couples TRBV6-4 to TRBJ2-3; 8 bases fit TRBD1. Germline V gene sequence: CDR1 MRHNA, CDR2 SNTAGT. The CDR3 contains 15 residues. The CDR3 nucleotides are TGTACCAGCAGTGACTCGGGGACAGGCTCCCGTACGCAGTATTTT. Translated, it gives CTSSDSGTGSRTQYF.

V is TRBV7-2 and J is TRBJ1-3; D gene ambiguous. In germline, CDR1 is SGHTA, CDR2 FQGNSA. Trimming removed 0 bases at V and 4 bases at J, with 13 bases between. This CDR3 region has 16 residues. The DNA of the CDR3 is TGTGCCAGCAGCTTAGCGCCGACCCTGCGGGGAAACACCATATATTTT. It yields the protein CASSLAPTLRGNTIYF.

This clonotype was picked up many times. This rearrangement joins TRBV4-1 to TRBJ2-3; possible D gene TRBD2, 5 bases. CDR1 and CDR2 from the germline V gene are MGHRA and YSYEKL. With 2 bases removed from V and 6 bases from J, the gap between germline ends came to 15 bases. There are 15 residues in the CDR3. The CDR3 sequence: CASSQPPLGSDTQYF. The CDR3 DNA follows: TGCGCCAGCAGCCAACCGCCACTAGGTTCCGATACGCAGTATTTT.

Comments on this clonotype: With a much larger clone just one base away, this may be a read error. The chain is built from TRBV6-5 and TRBJ2-3; 9 bases map to TRBD1. The CDR3 contains 15 residues. The germline V gene encodes CDR1 MNHEY and CDR2 SVGAGI. V lost 4 bases and J lost 1; bases outside the gene matches: 3. The CDR3 spells CASSCRTGGTDTQYF. The DNA of the CDR3 is TGTGCCAGCAGTTGTCGGACAGGGGGCACAGATACGCAGTATTTT.

This clonotype has just a few counts. The genes are TRBV10-3 and TRBJ1-2; TRBD1 might be the D (5 bases). Germline V gene lookup returns CDR1 ENHRY and CDR2 SYGVKD. The V end lost 4 bases, the J end lost 4 bases, and 13 bases lay between the germline ends. The CDR3 sequence is 14 residues long. This CDR3 is CAISGLTEIYGYTF. CDR3 sequence (DNA): TGTGCCATCAGTGGGTTGACAGAGATCTATGGCTACACCTTC.

The chain carries TRBV4-3 and TRBJ1-2, with D possibly matching TRBD1 (5 bases). V lost 0 bases and J 9 bases, leaving 11 bases between the germline ends. CDR1 is LGHNA, CDR2 YSLEER, per germline. CDR3 length: 13 amino acids. The CDR3 reads CASSQDRGTSYTF. The CDR3 DNA reads as TGCGCCAGCAGCCAAGATCGGGGCACCAGCTACACCTTC.

This clonotype was found many times. An end of the junction differs from the germline gene, which may be a read error. The rearrangement joins TRBV27 to TRBJ1-1; the match to TRBD1 covers 9 bases. Germline V CDR1 and CDR2: MNHEY, SMNVEV (reference sequence). The CDR3 contains 15 residues. CDR3 amino acids: CASSSGTGMNTEAFF. The DNA of the CDR3 is TGCGCCAGCAGCTCCGGGACAGGGATGAACACTGAAGCTTTCTTT.

The sample holds a few counts of this clonotype. The chain recombines TRBV19 with TRBJ2-1; 7 nucleotides agree with TRBD2. The trim removed 3 bases at V and 7 bases at J, leaving 9 bases unmatched. The length of the CDR3 is 15 residues. Germline CDR1 LNHDA, CDR2 SQIVND (reference sequence). The CDR3: CASSILGGGDNEQFF. The DNA of the CDR3 is TGTGCCAGTAGTATTTTGGGGGGGGGAGATAATGAGCAGTTCTTC.

The J gene is TRBJ2-7, the V gene TRBV7-2, with no clear D. The CDR3 length is 14 residues. V was trimmed by 1 base and J by 2 bases, leaving 9 bases between them. Germline-derived CDR1 and CDR2 are SGHTA and FQGNSA. CDR3 sequence: CASSLGLSAYEQYF. The CDR3 region has the DNA TGTGCCAGCAGCTTAGGACTCTCCGCCTACGAGCAGTACTTC.

The V gene is TRBV20-1, the J gene TRBJ2-5; 8 nucleotides match TRBD2. The J call is doubtful: the DNA matches TRBJ2-7 better. The CDR3 is 14 amino acids. Germline values: CDR1 DFQATT, CDR2 SNEGSKA (reference sequence). The CDR3: CSPTRGLAVGEQYF. The CDR3 DNA reads TGCAGCCCGACCCGTGGACTAGCTGTAGGCGAGCAGTACTTC.

The chain employs TRBV12-3 or TRBV12-4 and TRBJ1-1, with D perhaps TRBD1 (6 bases). CDR3 length: 16 residues. Trimming took 3 bases from V and 3 from J, leaving 17 bases between them. The CDR3 is CASSFRTGAGDTEAFF. The CDR3, as DNA: TGTGCCAGCAGTTTCCGGACGGGGGCCGGGGACACTGAAGCTTTCTTT.

The rearrangement joins TRBV7-9 to TRBJ1-2; D unresolved. CDR3 length equals 12 residues. The germline gives CDR1 SEHNR, CDR2 FQNEAQ (reference sequence). V lost 5 bases to trimming and J lost 9 bases, with 13 bases between them. DNA for the CDR3: TGTGCCAGCAGCCCTGGCCCCAGTAGCTACACCTTC. It codes for CASSPGPSSYTF.

This clonotype has a handful of counts. The rearrangement joins TRBV10-3 to TRBJ2-3, with 8 positions matching TRBD1. Germline-derived CDR1 and CDR2 are ENHRY and SYGVKD. Germline trimming cut 2 bases from V and 1 base from J; bases unmatched to any gene: 8. This CDR3 has 17 amino acids. For the CDR3, the DNA is TGTGCCATCAGTGAGCCACGAGGACAGGGAGGCACAGATACGCAGTATTTT. Residues: CAISEPRGQGGTDTQYF.

The J gene is TRBJ1-5, the V gene TRBV5-1; no clear D gene. Germline-derived CDR1 and CDR2 are SGHRS and YFSETQ. V shed 4 bases and J shed 0 bases, with 11 bases lying between them. The CDR3 is 15 residues long. This CDR3 reads CASSETAYSNQPQHF. CDR3 DNA: TGCGCCAGCAGCGAAACAGCTTATAGCAATCAGCCCCAGCATTTT.

This clonotype occurred once. The V call is TRBV11-1, the J call TRBJ1-1; possibly TRBD1 for D (5 bases). The V end was cut by 6 bases, the J end by 5 bases, with 19 bases between. This CDR3 has 15 residues. Looked up from germline, CDR1 is SGHAT and CDR2 is FQDESV (reference sequence). DNA of the CDR3: TGTGCCAGCAGTCCCCGGGGCGGGGGATGGACTGAAGCTTTCTTT. It translates to CASSPRGGGWTEAFF.

The chain recombines TRBV6-5 with TRBJ2-1; 7 bases map to TRBD1. Unmatched junction bases numbered 3, after V lost 2 bases and J lost 8 bases. The CDR3 contains 13 residues. Germline CDR1 and CDR2: MNHEY and SVGAGI. CDR3 nucleotides: TGTGCCAGCAGTTACGCAGGGACAGATGAGCAGTTCTTC. Translation: CASSYAGTDEQFF.

V gene TRBV6-6 combines with J gene TRBJ2-7; 8 positions agree with TRBD2. J was trimmed by 3 bases and V by 6 bases; bases with no gene match: 7. Germline CDR1 is MNHNY and CDR2 is SVGAGI (reference sequence). CDR3 length: 14 residues. The CDR3 sequence: CASSSREGLYEQYF. The CDR3 region has the DNA TGTGCCAGCAGCTCCCGGGAGGGGCTCTACGAGCAGTACTTC.